This T cell receptor beta chain was identified in a study of OX40 agonist ivuxolimab in advanced cancers. Turning to the overall study: Ivuxolimab, which targeted the costimulatory receptor OX40 (CD134), was an agonistic, fully human IgG2 monoclonal antibody. Partial responses occurred in three dose-escalation patients, of whom one had hepatocellular carcinoma and two had cutaneous melanoma. The paper reports the monotherapy dose-escalation portion (N ≈ 50 patients) of the phase I ivuxolimab trial. Of the approximately 50 dose-escalation patients, hepatocellular carcinoma was present in 19, melanoma in approximately 15, renal cell carcinoma in 9 and head and neck cancer in 9. The dose-escalation cohort was 82.7% male with a mean age of about 60 years, ranging from roughly 20 to 85. Intravenous ivuxolimab was administered to patients every 2 weeks at six dose levels: 0.01, 0.1, 0.3, 1.5, 3 and 10 mg/kg. The point of sequencing TCRbeta in the periphery was to test whether ivuxolimab changed TCR sequence diversity and drove clonal T-cell expansion. Prior anti-PD-1, anti-PD-L1 or anti-CTLA-4 therapy was permitted, and approximately 41% of dose-escalation patients had received checkpoint inhibitors.

On the study overall, not on this receptor specifically: After ivuxolimab, CD8+ T cells had more expanded clones than CD4+ T cells on average. The antigen specificity of the peripheral T cells that underwent clonal expansion was not determined. Low levels of normalized T-cell clonal expansion were also shown by some nonresponding patients. At doses of 0.1 to 3.0 mg/kg, clonal expansion of both CD4+ and CD8+ T cells in blood was seen between baseline and week 6. Partial responders in the 0.1-3.0 mg/kg groups had among the lowest normalized peripheral clonal expansion, especially among CD8+ T cells.

Patients with a history of autoimmune disease or receiving systemic immunosuppression were excluded from the trial. Peripheral blood for TCR sequencing was collected from all dose cohorts at baseline, on cycle 4 day 1, and on cycle 7 day 1. The samples were taken from a phase I, first-in-human, multicenter, open-label dose-escalation trial of ivuxolimab. Adults with locally advanced or metastatic head and neck squamous cell, hepatocellular, melanoma or renal cell carcinoma were enrolled in the trial. Before TCR sequencing, CD4+ T cells and CD8+ T cells were sorted from peripheral blood as separate populations. Remarks on this clone: There is no known antigen for this receptor. Base qualities are missing; no much larger clone stands one base away.

To sequence the TCRbeta CDR3 region, genomic DNA was isolated from the sorted cells. TCRbeta CDR3 regions were sequenced using the immunoSEQ Assay. The table was pulled from immuneACCESS by TCRdb, which kept in-frame rearrangements only. Such tables lose some clones; where checked, under half of the loss comes from unresolved V genes, and the rest has no known cause. The table for this sample lists 75,000 to 100,000 clones; more than 80% of them were counted only once. The ten largest clones add up to 4.5% to 5.5% of the sample. This clonotype was obtained from an adult with an advanced solid tumor such as melanoma, head and neck, liver or kidney cancer. Sequencing was performed on CD4+ or CD8+ T cells sorted from blood, taken in a trial of the OX40 agonist ivuxolimab.

The nucleotide sequence is given as TGCGCCAGCAGTGGACGCAGGGGGGGCAACGAGCAGTACTTC. Protein translation: CASSGRRGGNEQYF. The chain is encoded by TRBV10-1 joined to TRBJ2-7; the D segment may tentatively be TRBD1 or TRBD2, each giving 7 matched bases. V was cut back by 4 bases and J by 5 bases, leaving a gap of 15 bases between them. The CDR3 starts with the cysteine, ends with the phenylalanine, and has 14 residues. Of the read, only the CDR3 DNA is kept; its 42 bases are in frame from base 1. The CDR1 and CDR2 encoded by the germline V gene (reference sequence) are WNHNN and SYGVQD.